This TCR beta chain originates from a study of glioma-infiltrating T cells. General study findings and limits: Only very few CDR3 sequences appeared in both tissue and blood. Non-neoplastic patients had below-expected tissue-blood divergence, while all gliomas exceeded expectation.

Regarding this clonotype: The antigen is unknown.

Trimming cost V 6 bases and J 7 bases, with 10 bases left between them. Germline-derived CDR1 and CDR2 are MNHNS and SASEGT. The CDR3 has 11 residues. The iRepertoire nested amplicon-rescue multiplex PCR amplified TCR alpha and beta CDR3s from RNA. Input was roughly 95-450 ng of tissue mRNA or PBMC total RNA. TCRdb passed the multiplex PCR reads through MiXCR, listing each CDR3 protein once. The sample lists around 130,000 distinct CDR3 sequences; around 25% were seen once. The origin of this receptor is a human donor with low-grade glioma or glioblastoma, undergoing nonglioma brain surgery, or in good health (not recorded which). The sample taken for sequencing was glioma tissue, nonneoplastic brain tissue, or PBMCs (not recorded which). The rearrangement links TRBV6-1 to TRBJ2-7, with D hard to call. The CDR3 coding sequence is TGTGCCAGCAGCCCGGGTCGGGAGCAGTACGTC. Translating gives CASSPGREQYV.